The entry below describes one TCR beta chain. Its antigen is undetermined. The record originates from a study of T-cell memory formation after mild COVID-19. From the 5' RACE reads, TCRdb called clonotypes with MiXCR, one entry per CDR3 protein. This sample has tens of thousands of distinct CDR3 sequences; over 9% occur once, and the top ten carry under 30%. The study's findings and limits: Nothing showed for sure that second-wave clones peaking on day 37 were SARS-CoV-2 specific.

Trimming at V came to 7 bases and at J to 5 bases, leaving 15 bases not matched to a gene. Germline V gene data show CDR1 as SNHLY and CDR2 as FYNNEI. This CDR3 comprises 16 residues. Sequences were obtained from PBMCs or a T cell subset sorted from them (not recorded which). The chain is built from TRBV2 and TRBJ1-1; TRBD1 agrees at 8 bases. The sequence derives from a man younger than 35 who had mild COVID-19 (a few samples of this study predate the infection). Cell type and time point are not known. As DNA, the CDR3 is TGTGCCAGCACCGGACTGGGGCAGGGGGCGAAGACTGAAGCTTTCTTT. Its translation is CASTGLGQGAKTEAFF. Filled out from reference TRBV2 and TRBJ1-1, the complete variable domain reads EPEVTQTPSHQVTQMGQEVILRCVPISNHLYFYWYRQILGQKVEFLVSFYNNEISEKSEIFDDQFSVERPDGSNFTLKIRSTKLEDSAMYFCASTGLGQGAKTEAFFGQGTRLTVV.